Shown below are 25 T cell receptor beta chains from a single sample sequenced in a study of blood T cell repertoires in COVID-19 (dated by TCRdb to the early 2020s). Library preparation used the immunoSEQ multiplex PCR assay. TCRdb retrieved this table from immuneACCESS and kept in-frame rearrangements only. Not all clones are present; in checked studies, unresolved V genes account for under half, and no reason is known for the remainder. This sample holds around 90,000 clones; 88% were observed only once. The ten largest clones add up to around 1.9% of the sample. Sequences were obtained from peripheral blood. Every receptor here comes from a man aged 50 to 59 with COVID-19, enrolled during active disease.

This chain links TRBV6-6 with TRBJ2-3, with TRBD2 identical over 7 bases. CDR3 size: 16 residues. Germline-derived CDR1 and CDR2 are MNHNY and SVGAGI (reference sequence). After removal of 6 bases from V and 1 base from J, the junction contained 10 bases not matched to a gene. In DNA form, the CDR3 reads TGTGCCAGCAGCGATCCGAGCGGGATTGGCACAGATACGCAGTATTTT. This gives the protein CASSDPSGIGTDTQYF.

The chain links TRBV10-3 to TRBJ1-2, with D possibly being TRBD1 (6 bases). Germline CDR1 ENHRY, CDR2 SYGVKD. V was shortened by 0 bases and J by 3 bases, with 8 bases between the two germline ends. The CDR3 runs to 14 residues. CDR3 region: CAISESRQDYGYTF. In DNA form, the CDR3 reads TGTGCCATCAGTGAGTCGAGACAGGACTATGGCTACACCTTC.

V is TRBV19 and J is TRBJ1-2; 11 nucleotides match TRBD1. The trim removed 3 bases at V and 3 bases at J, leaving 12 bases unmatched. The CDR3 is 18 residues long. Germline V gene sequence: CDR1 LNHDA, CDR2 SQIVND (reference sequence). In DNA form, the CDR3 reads TGTGCCAGTAGTATCCAGGACAGGGGGCGCCCCAAGCACTATGGCTACACCTTC. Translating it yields CASSIQDRGRPKHYGYTF.

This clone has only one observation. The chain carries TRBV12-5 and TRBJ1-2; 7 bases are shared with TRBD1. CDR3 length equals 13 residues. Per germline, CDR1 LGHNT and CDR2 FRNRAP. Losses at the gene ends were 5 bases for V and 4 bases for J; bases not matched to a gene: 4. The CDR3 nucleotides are TGTGCTAGTGGTCGGGACAGCGGCTATGGCTACACCTTC. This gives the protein CASGRDSGYGYTF.

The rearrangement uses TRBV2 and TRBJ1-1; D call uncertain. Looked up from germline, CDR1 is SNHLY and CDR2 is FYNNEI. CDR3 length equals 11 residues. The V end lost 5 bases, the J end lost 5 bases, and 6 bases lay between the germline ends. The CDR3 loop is CASSWPTEAFF. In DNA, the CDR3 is TGTGCCAGCAGTTGGCCAACTGAAGCTTTCTTT.

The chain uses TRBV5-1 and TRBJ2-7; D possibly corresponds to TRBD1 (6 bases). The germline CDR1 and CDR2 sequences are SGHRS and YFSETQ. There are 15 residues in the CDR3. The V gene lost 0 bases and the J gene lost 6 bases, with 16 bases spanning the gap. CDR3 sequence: CASSLDPQGVSEQYF. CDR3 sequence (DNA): TGCGCCAGCAGCTTGGATCCACAGGGAGTCTCCGAGCAGTACTTC.

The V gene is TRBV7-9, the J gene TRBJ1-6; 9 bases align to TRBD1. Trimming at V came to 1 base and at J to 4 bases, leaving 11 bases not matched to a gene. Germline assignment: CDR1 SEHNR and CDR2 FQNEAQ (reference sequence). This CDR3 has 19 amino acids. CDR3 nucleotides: TGTGCCAGCAGCTTAGACCCCACACAGGGGGCTTTATATAATTCACCCCTCCACTTT. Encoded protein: CASSLDPTQGALYNSPLHF.

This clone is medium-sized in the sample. The CDR3 is CASSPRGYFGEQYF. CDR3 bases: TGTGCCAGCTCACCACGCGGGTATTTTGGGGAGCAGTACTTC. This chain links TRBV18 with TRBJ2-7; D may be TRBD2 (5 bases). CDR1 KGHSH and CDR2 LQKENI come from the germline V gene. Trimming stripped 1 base from V and 7 bases from J, with 14 bases between. CDR3 size: 14 residues.

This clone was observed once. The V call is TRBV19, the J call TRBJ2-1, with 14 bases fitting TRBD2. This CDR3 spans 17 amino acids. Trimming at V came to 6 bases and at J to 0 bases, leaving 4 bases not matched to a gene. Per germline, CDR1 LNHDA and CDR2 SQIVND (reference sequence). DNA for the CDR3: TGTGCCAGTAGCCGGACTAGCGGGGGGAGCTCCTACAATGAGCAGTTCTTC. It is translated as CASSRTSGGSSYNEQFF. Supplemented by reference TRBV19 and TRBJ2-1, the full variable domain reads DGGITQSPKYLFRKEGQNVTLSCEQNLNHDAMYWYRQDPGQGLRLIYYSQIVNDFQKGDIAEGYSVSREKKESFPLTVTSAQKNPTAFYLCASSRTSGGSSYNEQFFGPGTRLTVL.

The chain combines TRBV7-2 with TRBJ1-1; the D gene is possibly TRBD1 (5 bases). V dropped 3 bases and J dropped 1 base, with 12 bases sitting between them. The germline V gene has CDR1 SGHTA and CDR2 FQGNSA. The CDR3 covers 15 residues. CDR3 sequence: CASSFFDSPNTEAFF. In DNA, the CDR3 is TGTGCCAGCAGCTTTTTTGACAGCCCGAACACTGAAGCTTTCTTT.

CDR3 protein: CASSYSDQPQHF. CDR3 sequence (DNA): TGTGCCAGCAGTTATTCCGATCAGCCCCAGCATTTT. The chain recombines TRBV6-5 with TRBJ1-5; D not certain. The V and J ends lost 3 bases and 5 bases respectively, with 5 bases between them. Germline CDR1 and CDR2: MNHEY and SVGAGI. The CDR3 is made up of 12 amino acids.

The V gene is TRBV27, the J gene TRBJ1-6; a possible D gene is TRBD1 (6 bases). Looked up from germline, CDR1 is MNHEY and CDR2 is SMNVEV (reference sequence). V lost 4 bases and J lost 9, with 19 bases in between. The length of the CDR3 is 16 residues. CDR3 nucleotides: TGTGCCAGCAGTTACGAGCCGGGAGGGGGAAGTTCACCCCTCCACTTT. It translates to CASSYEPGGGSSPLHF.

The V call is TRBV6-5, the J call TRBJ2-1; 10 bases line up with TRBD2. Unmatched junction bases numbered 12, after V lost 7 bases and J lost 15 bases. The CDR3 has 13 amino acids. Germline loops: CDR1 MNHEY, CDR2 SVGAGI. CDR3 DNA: TGTGCCAGCACTAGTAGCGGGGGGCGGAGGTGGTTCTTC. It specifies CASTSSGGRRWFF.

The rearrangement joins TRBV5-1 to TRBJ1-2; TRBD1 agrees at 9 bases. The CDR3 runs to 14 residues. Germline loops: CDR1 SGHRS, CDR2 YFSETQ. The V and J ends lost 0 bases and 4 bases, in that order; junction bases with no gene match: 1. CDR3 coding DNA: TGCGCCAGCAGCTTGGAGGGACAGGGCTATGGCTACACCTTC. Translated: CASSLEGQGYGYTF.

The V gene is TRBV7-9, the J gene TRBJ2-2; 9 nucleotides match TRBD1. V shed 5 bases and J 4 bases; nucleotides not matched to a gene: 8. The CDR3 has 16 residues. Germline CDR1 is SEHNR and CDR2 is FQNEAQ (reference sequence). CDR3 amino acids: CASSMTGTGSTGELFF. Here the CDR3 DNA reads TGTGCCAGCAGCATGACCGGGACAGGGTCCACCGGGGAGCTGTTTTTT.

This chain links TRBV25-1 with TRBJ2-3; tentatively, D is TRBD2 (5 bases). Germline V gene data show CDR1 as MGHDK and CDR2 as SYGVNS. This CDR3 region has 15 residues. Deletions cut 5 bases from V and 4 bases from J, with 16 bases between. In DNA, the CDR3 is TGTGCCAGCAGTTTGTGGCTCCACGGGGCAGATACGCAGTATTTT. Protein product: CASSLWLHGADTQYF.

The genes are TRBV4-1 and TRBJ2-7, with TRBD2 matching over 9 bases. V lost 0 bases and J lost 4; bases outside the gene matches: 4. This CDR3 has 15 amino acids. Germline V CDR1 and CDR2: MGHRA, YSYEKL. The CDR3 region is CASSQDGGGAYEQYF. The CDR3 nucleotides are TGCGCCAGCAGCCAAGATGGCGGGGGGGCGTACGAGCAGTACTTC.

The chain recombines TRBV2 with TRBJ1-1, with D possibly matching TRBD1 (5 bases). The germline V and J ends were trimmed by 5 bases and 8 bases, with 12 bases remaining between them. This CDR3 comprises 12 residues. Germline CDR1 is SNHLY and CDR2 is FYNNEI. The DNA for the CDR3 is TGTGCCAGCAGTACCGGGGGAAACGAAGCTTTCTTT. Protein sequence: CASSTGGNEAFF.

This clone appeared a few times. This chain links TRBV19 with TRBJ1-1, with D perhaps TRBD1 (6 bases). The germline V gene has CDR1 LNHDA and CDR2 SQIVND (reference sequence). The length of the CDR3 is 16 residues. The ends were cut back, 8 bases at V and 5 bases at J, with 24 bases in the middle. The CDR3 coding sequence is TGTGCCAGTGTAACTTACGGCGGGGGCTTTAGGACTGAAGCTTTCTTT. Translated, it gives CASVTYGGGFRTEAFF.

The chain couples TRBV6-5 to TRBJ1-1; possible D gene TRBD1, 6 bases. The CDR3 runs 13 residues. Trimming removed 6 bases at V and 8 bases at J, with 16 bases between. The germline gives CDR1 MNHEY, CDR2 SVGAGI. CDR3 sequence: CASRDRPGLEAFF. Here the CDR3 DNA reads TGTGCCAGCAGAGACAGGCCGGGTCTAGAAGCTTTCTTT.

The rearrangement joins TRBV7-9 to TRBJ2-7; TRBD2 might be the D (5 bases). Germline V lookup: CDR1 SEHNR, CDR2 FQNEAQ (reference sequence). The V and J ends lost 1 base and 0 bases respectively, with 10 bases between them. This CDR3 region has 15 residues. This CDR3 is CASSLDSAGSYEQYF. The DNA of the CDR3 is TGTGCCAGCAGCTTAGACAGCGCGGGCTCCTACGAGCAGTACTTC.

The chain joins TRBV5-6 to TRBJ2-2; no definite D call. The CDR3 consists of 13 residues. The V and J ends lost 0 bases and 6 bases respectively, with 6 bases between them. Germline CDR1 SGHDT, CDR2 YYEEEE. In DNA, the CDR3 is TGTGCCAGCAGCTTGGACCCGGCCGGGGAGCTGTTTTTT. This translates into CASSLDPAGELFF.

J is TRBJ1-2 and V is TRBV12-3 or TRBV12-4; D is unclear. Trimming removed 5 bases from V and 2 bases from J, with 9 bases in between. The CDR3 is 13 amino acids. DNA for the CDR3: TGTGCCAGCAGTAACGGGGAGAACTATGGCTACACCTTC. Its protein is CASSNGENYGYTF.

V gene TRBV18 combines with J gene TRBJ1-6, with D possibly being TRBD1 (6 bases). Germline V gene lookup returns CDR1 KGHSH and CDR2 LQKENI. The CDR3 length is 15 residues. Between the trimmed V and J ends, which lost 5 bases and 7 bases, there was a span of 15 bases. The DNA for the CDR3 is TGTGCCAGCTCAGCAGACAGGACAGCAAATTCACCCCTCCACTTT. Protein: CASSADRTANSPLHF.

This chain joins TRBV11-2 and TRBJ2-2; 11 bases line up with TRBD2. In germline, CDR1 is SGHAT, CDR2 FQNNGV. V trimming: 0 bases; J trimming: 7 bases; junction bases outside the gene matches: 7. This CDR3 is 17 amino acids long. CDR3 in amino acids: CASSLELAGGRFGELFF. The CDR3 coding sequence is TGTGCCAGCAGCTTAGAATTAGCGGGGGGGCGCTTCGGGGAGCTGTTTTTT.